This is a list of T cell receptor beta chains from one sample in a study of shared clonotypes between healthy human individuals. The method was immunoSEQ multiplex PCR; TCRdb's version includes in-frame clones alone and lacks a portion of them. The sample yields under 650,000 clones, 90% to 97% seen once. Sequencing was carried out using naive CD4+ T cells sorted from blood. These receptors were collected from a woman aged 30 to 39 in good health. Each CDR3 is given with its conserved first and last residue. D genes are given only for firm matches. Some rows mark clone size as missing; the rest say once, few, many or name a class of expanded clone.

d_call: TRBD2
j_call: TRBJ2-1
v_call: TRBV7-3
clone_size: NA
cdr3_aa: CASSFSGRSDEQFF
cdr3_nt: TGTGCCAGCAGCTTTAGCGGGAGGTCGGATGAGCAGTTCTTC

d_call: NA
j_call: TRBJ2-1
v_call: TRBV28
clone_size: NA
cdr3_aa: CASSRGVTNEQFF
cdr3_nt: TGTGCCAGCAGTCGTGGGGTAACGAATGAGCAGTTCTTC

d_call: NA
j_call: TRBJ1-5
v_call: TRBV6-5
clone_size: NA
cdr3_aa: CASSSLFGDQPQHF
cdr3_nt: TGTGCCAGCAGTTCATTATTTGGGGATCAGCCCCAGCATTTT

d_call: TRBD1
j_call: TRBJ2-7
v_call: TRBV9
clone_size: once
cdr3_aa: CASSVVPGGGEQYF
cdr3_nt: TGTGCCAGCAGCGTAGTACCAGGGGGCGGCGAGCAGTACTTC

d_call: NA
j_call: TRBJ1-3
v_call: TRBV5-1
clone_size: NA
cdr3_aa: CASSSTGISGNTIYF
cdr3_nt: TGCGCCAGCAGCTCAACAGGAATCTCTGGAAACACCATATATTTT

d_call: TRBD1
j_call: TRBJ1-3
v_call: TRBV28
clone_size: NA
cdr3_aa: CASSLGQGIATIYF
cdr3_nt: TGTGCCAGCAGTTTGGGACAGGGTATTGCGACCATATATTTT

d_call: TRBD2
j_call: TRBJ2-7
v_call: TRBV28
clone_size: NA
cdr3_aa: CASSRTGLAGDSYEQYF
cdr3_nt: TGTGCCAGCAGCCGTACGGGACTAGCGGGTGACTCCTACGAGCAGTACTTC

d_call: NA
j_call: TRBJ2-4
v_call: TRBV28
clone_size: NA
cdr3_aa: CASRPTGKAKNIQYF
cdr3_nt: TGTGCCAGCAGGCCTACAGGGAAAGCCAAAAACATTCAGTACTTC

d_call: TRBD1
j_call: TRBJ1-1
v_call: TRBV29-1
clone_size: NA
cdr3_aa: CSAGDRRNTEAFF
cdr3_nt: TGCAGCGCCGGGGACAGGAGAAACACTGAAGCTTTCTTT

d_call: NA
j_call: TRBJ2-5
v_call: TRBV19
clone_size: NA
cdr3_aa: CASNRGPGGETQYF
cdr3_nt: TGTGCCAGCAACAGGGGGCCGGGGGGGGAGACCCAGTACTTC

d_call: NA
j_call: TRBJ1-6
v_call: TRBV28
clone_size: NA
cdr3_aa: CASSLHNGDYNSPLHF
cdr3_nt: TGTGCCAGCAGTCTCCACAACGGTGACTATAATTCACCCCTCCACTTT

d_call: NA
j_call: TRBJ2-3
v_call: TRBV6-1
clone_size: once
cdr3_aa: CASRELPTTSTDTQYF
cdr3_nt: TGTGCCAGCAGAGAACTGCCGACTACTAGCACAGATACGCAGTATTTT

d_call: TRBD2
j_call: TRBJ2-7
v_call: TRBV7-9
clone_size: NA
cdr3_aa: CASSLHAGLGAYEQYF
cdr3_nt: TGTGCCAGCAGCTTACACGCGGGACTAGGGGCCTACGAGCAGTACTTC

d_call: TRBD2
j_call: TRBJ2-2
v_call: TRBV12-5
clone_size: once
cdr3_aa: CASARRGATNTGELFF
cdr3_nt: TGTGCTAGTGCCCGGCGGGGGGCGACGAACACCGGGGAGCTGTTTTTT

d_call: NA
j_call: TRBJ1-1
v_call: TRBV5-4
clone_size: NA
cdr3_aa: CASSLRDILNTEAFF
cdr3_nt: TGTGCCAGCAGCCTCCGGGACATCCTGAACACTGAAGCTTTCTTT

d_call: NA
j_call: TRBJ2-1
v_call: TRBV6-6
clone_size: once
cdr3_aa: CASSYLGQEQFF
cdr3_nt: TGTGCCAGCAGTTACTTAGGACAGGAGCAGTTCTTC

d_call: NA
j_call: TRBJ2-1
v_call: TRBV4-1
clone_size: once
cdr3_aa: CASSQDRFTGTTNRYNEQFF
cdr3_nt: TGCGCCAGCAGCCAAGACCGATTCACCGGGACAACCAACCGGTACAATGAGCAGTTCTTC

d_call: NA
j_call: TRBJ1-5
v_call: TRBV28
clone_size: once
cdr3_aa: CASDGSNQPQHF
cdr3_nt: TGTGCCAGCGATGGGTCCAATCAGCCCCAGCATTTT

d_call: TRBD1
j_call: TRBJ2-4
v_call: TRBV28
clone_size: NA
cdr3_aa: CASSSPGTGAAKNIQYF
cdr3_nt: TGTGCCAGCAGTTCCCCGGGGACAGGAGCAGCCAAAAACATTCAGTACTTC

d_call: TRBD1
j_call: TRBJ2-1
v_call: TRBV19
clone_size: NA
cdr3_aa: CASNSGTASYNEQFF
cdr3_nt: TGTGCCAGTAACTCCGGGACAGCTTCCTACAATGAGCAGTTCTTC

d_call: NA
j_call: TRBJ2-7
v_call: TRBV15
clone_size: NA
cdr3_aa: CATSGSLSAANEQYF
cdr3_nt: TGTGCCACCAGCGGGTCCCTTTCGGCAGCGAACGAGCAGTACTTC

d_call: NA
j_call: TRBJ2-7
v_call: TRBV10-1
clone_size: few
cdr3_aa: CASSESRGHEQYF
cdr3_nt: TGCGCCAGCAGTGAGTCAAGGGGACACGAGCAGTACTTC

d_call: NA
j_call: TRBJ1-4
v_call: TRBV6-5
clone_size: once
cdr3_aa: CASSRTEFNEKLFF
cdr3_nt: TGTGCCAGCAGTCGGACCGAGTTCAATGAAAAACTGTTTTTT

d_call: TRBD1
j_call: TRBJ1-1
v_call: TRBV11-2
clone_size: NA
cdr3_aa: CASSTAGTGFYTEAFF
cdr3_nt: TGTGCCAGCAGCACCGCCGGGACAGGGTTTTATACTGAAGCTTTCTTT

d_call: NA
j_call: TRBJ2-5
v_call: TRBV5-1
clone_size: once
cdr3_aa: CASSLTDQETQYF
cdr3_nt: TGCGCCAGCAGCCTGACAGACCAAGAGACCCAGTACTTC

d_call: NA
j_call: TRBJ2-7
v_call: TRBV14
clone_size: NA
cdr3_aa: CASSQEVRTYEQYF
cdr3_nt: TGTGCCAGCAGCCAAGAAGTCCGAACCTACGAGCAGTACTTC

d_call: NA
j_call: TRBJ2-7
v_call: TRBV2
clone_size: NA
cdr3_aa: CASSEGARSGEQYF
cdr3_nt: TGTGCCAGCAGTGAGGGGGCCAGATCGGGTGAGCAGTACTTC

d_call: NA
j_call: TRBJ1-1
v_call: TRBV6-6
clone_size: NA
cdr3_aa: CASSYQGLGEAFF
cdr3_nt: TGTGCCAGCAGTTATCAGGGGCTGGGTGAAGCTTTCTTT

d_call: NA
j_call: TRBJ1-3
v_call: TRBV15
clone_size: NA
cdr3_aa: CATSRGTESSGNTIYF
cdr3_nt: TGTGCCACCAGCAGAGGGACGGAAAGCTCTGGAAACACCATATATTTT

d_call: TRBD2
j_call: TRBJ2-7
v_call: TRBV7-8
clone_size: once
cdr3_aa: CASSLEGSGRTYEQYF
cdr3_nt: TGTGCCAGCAGCTTAGAGGGGAGCGGGAGGACGTACGAGCAGTACTTC

d_call: NA
j_call: TRBJ2-6
v_call: TRBV19
clone_size: NA
cdr3_aa: CASSLYRFGQGSGANVLTF
cdr3_nt: TGTGCCAGTAGCCTTTACCGTTTTGGGCAGGGCTCAGGGGCCAACGTCCTGACTTTC

d_call: NA
j_call: TRBJ1-3
v_call: TRBV4-1
clone_size: NA
cdr3_aa: CASSQGRQNTKGNTIYF
cdr3_nt: TGCGCCAGCAGCCAAGGACGACAGAACACAAAAGGAAACACCATATATTTT

d_call: NA
j_call: TRBJ2-7
v_call: TRBV18
clone_size: NA
cdr3_aa: CASSPSAITTYEQYF
cdr3_nt: TGTGCCAGCTCACCATCGGCTATCACCACCTACGAGCAGTACTTC

d_call: TRBD2
j_call: TRBJ2-2
v_call: TRBV15
clone_size: NA
cdr3_aa: CATSRHLSLAANTGELFF
cdr3_nt: TGTGCCACCAGCAGACATCTTTCTCTAGCGGCTAACACCGGGGAGCTGTTTTTT

d_call: NA
j_call: TRBJ1-2
v_call: TRBV18
clone_size: once
cdr3_aa: CASRFSSGGYTF
cdr3_nt: TGTGCCAGCCGCTTTTCATCGGGTGGCTACACCTTC

d_call: TRBD1
j_call: TRBJ2-1
v_call: TRBV7-9
clone_size: NA
cdr3_aa: CASSLRTGAYNEQFF
cdr3_nt: TGTGCCAGCAGCCTTCGGACAGGGGCCTACAATGAGCAGTTCTTC

d_call: NA
j_call: TRBJ2-2
v_call: TRBV5-1
clone_size: NA
cdr3_aa: CASRPGVPGELFF
cdr3_nt: TGCGCCAGCAGACCAGGGGTGCCCGGGGAGCTGTTTTTT

d_call: NA
j_call: TRBJ1-4
v_call: TRBV18
clone_size: NA
cdr3_aa: CASSPPQTGGEKLFF
cdr3_nt: TGTGCCAGCTCACCACCTCAGACAGGTGGCGAAAAACTGTTTTTT

d_call: TRBD2
j_call: TRBJ2-2
v_call: TRBV28
clone_size: NA
cdr3_aa: CASSLFRLAGEWTSGELFF
cdr3_nt: TGTGCCAGCAGTTTATTCCGCCTAGCGGGAGAATGGACCAGCGGGGAGCTGTTTTTT

d_call: NA
j_call: TRBJ2-2
v_call: TRBV10-1
clone_size: NA
cdr3_aa: CASSERKTGELFF
cdr3_nt: TGCGCCAGCAGTGAGAGGAAAACCGGGGAGCTGTTTTTT

d_call: NA
j_call: TRBJ2-6
v_call: TRBV5-1
clone_size: NA
cdr3_aa: CASSLEGLPGANVLTF
cdr3_nt: TGCGCCAGCAGCTTGGAGGGCCTTCCTGGGGCCAACGTCCTGACTTTC

d_call: NA
j_call: TRBJ1-2
v_call: TRBV28
clone_size: NA
cdr3_aa: CASSFEYPSNGYTF
cdr3_nt: TGTGCCAGCAGTTTTGAATACCCTTCCAATGGCTACACCTTC

d_call: NA
j_call: TRBJ2-7
v_call: TRBV28
clone_size: NA
cdr3_aa: CASATSASYEQYF
cdr3_nt: TGTGCCAGCGCTACCTCGGCCTCCTACGAGCAGTACTTC

d_call: TRBD2
j_call: TRBJ2-7
v_call: TRBV14
clone_size: NA
cdr3_aa: CASSHRLAGGISAYEQYF
cdr3_nt: TGTGCCAGCAGCCACCGACTAGCGGGAGGGATTAGCGCCTACGAGCAGTACTTC

d_call: NA
j_call: TRBJ2-7
v_call: TRBV10-2
clone_size: NA
cdr3_aa: CASSGSYEQYF
cdr3_nt: TGCGCCAGCAGTGGGTCCTACGAGCAGTACTTC

d_call: NA
j_call: TRBJ2-7
v_call: TRBV29-1
clone_size: NA
cdr3_aa: CSVVSVYHQGAYEQYF
cdr3_nt: TGCAGCGTTGTTAGCGTGTATCACCAGGGAGCCTACGAGCAGTACTTC

d_call: NA
j_call: TRBJ2-7
v_call: TRBV6-9
clone_size: NA
cdr3_aa: CASSYLGTEVSSEQYF
cdr3_nt: TGTGCCAGCAGTTATTTAGGGACGGAGGTTTCAAGCGAGCAGTACTTC

d_call: TRBD1
j_call: TRBJ1-1
v_call: TRBV19
clone_size: NA
cdr3_aa: CASSIGQGNTEAFF
cdr3_nt: TGTGCCAGTAGTATCGGACAGGGGAACACTGAAGCTTTCTTT

d_call: NA
j_call: TRBJ2-1
v_call: TRBV28
clone_size: NA
cdr3_aa: CASSLYPGGGGSWEQFF
cdr3_nt: TGTGCCAGCAGTTTATACCCGGGAGGGGGCGGGAGTTGGGAGCAGTTCTTC

d_call: NA
j_call: TRBJ1-1
v_call: TRBV15
clone_size: NA
cdr3_aa: CATSRISSNGRDTEAFF
cdr3_nt: TGTGCCACCAGCAGAATTAGTTCAAATGGGAGGGACACTGAAGCTTTCTTT

d_call: TRBD1
j_call: TRBJ2-7
v_call: TRBV19
clone_size: NA
cdr3_aa: CASRGNTGTGGYEQYF
cdr3_nt: TGTGCCAGTAGGGGCAATACCGGGACAGGGGGATACGAGCAGTACTTC

d_call: TRBD1
j_call: TRBJ1-4
v_call: TRBV5-6
clone_size: NA
cdr3_aa: CASSLAQGANEKLFF
cdr3_nt: TGTGCCAGCAGCTTGGCACAGGGGGCTAATGAAAAACTGTTTTTT

d_call: NA
j_call: TRBJ1-1
v_call: TRBV2
clone_size: NA
cdr3_aa: CASSPDSVNTEAFF
cdr3_nt: TGTGCCAGCAGCCCGGACAGCGTGAACACTGAAGCTTTCTTT

d_call: TRBD2
j_call: TRBJ2-5
v_call: TRBV7-7
clone_size: NA
cdr3_aa: CASSQGLAGVETQYF
cdr3_nt: TGTGCCAGCAGCCAGGGACTAGCGGGAGTGGAGACCCAGTACTTC

d_call: NA
j_call: TRBJ1-3
v_call: TRBV6-5
clone_size: few
cdr3_aa: CASSPGGFTGNTIYF
cdr3_nt: TGTGCCAGCAGCCCGGGCGGGTTTACTGGAAACACCATATATTTT

d_call: NA
j_call: TRBJ2-7
v_call: TRBV5-1
clone_size: NA
cdr3_aa: CASSLELTSWSYEQYF
cdr3_nt: TGCGCCAGCAGCTTGGAATTAACTAGCTGGTCTTACGAGCAGTACTTC

d_call: NA
j_call: TRBJ2-1
v_call: TRBV29-1
clone_size: NA
cdr3_aa: CSVESRRGSYNEQFF
cdr3_nt: TGCAGCGTTGAGTCCAGGAGGGGATCCTACAATGAGCAGTTCTTC

d_call: TRBD2
j_call: TRBJ2-1
v_call: TRBV7-8
clone_size: NA
cdr3_aa: CASSLGLAGIEQFF
cdr3_nt: TGTGCCAGCAGCCTTGGACTAGCGGGAATCGAGCAGTTCTTC

d_call: NA
j_call: TRBJ2-7
v_call: TRBV10-1
clone_size: NA
cdr3_aa: CASSAGGYYEQYF
cdr3_nt: TGCGCCAGCAGTGCCGGCGGATACTACGAGCAGTACTTC

d_call: NA
j_call: TRBJ1-5
v_call: TRBV18
clone_size: NA
cdr3_aa: CASSKGQASNQPQHF
cdr3_nt: TGTGCCAGCTCAAAGGGACAAGCGAGCAATCAGCCCCAGCATTTT